Below, one T cell receptor beta chain is given with its context. Its target is unknown. The sample belongs to a study of beta chain features in type 1 diabetes. Study results and caveats: Shorter TCRB CDR3s, moderately but significantly so, were found in Type 1 diabetes patients in all four CD4+ subsets.

Trimming took off 5 bases at V and 4 bases at J, with 15 bases between the two ends. Germline CDR1 reads SQVTM; CDR2 reads ANQGSEA. The CDR3 has 14 residues. Every isolated RNA sample was fully reverse transcribed, so sequencing captured expressed TCRB transcripts. Produced via immunoSEQ multiplex PCR; TCRdb's table is partial and in-frame only. The sample shows about 700,000 clones, over 10% of them seen only once. Material for sequencing was naive CD4+ T cells from blood. This chain joins TRBV29-1 and TRBJ2-1; a possible D gene is TRBD1 (5 bases). This TCR was sampled from a man younger than 35 with type 1 diabetes. Written as DNA, the CDR3 is TGCAGCGTTCACCACCACACAGGATACAATGAGCAGTTCTTC. This encodes CSVHHHTGYNEQFF.